This T cell receptor beta chain was documented in a study of human T cells and chemical hapten exposure. TCRdb called the RACE reads again in MiXCR, with one record for every CDR3 protein. Of some 190,000 distinct CDR3 sequences listed, approximately 20% are singletons. Time point indicated: patch test 1, 2 weeks after DPC sensitization. Treatment reported: therapeutic diphenylcyclopropenone sensitization with weekly scalp DPC. The CDR3 covers 13 residues. Deletions cut 3 bases from V and 1 base from J, with 4 bases between. The germline CDR1 and CDR2 sequences are MNHEY and SMNVEV (reference sequence). This clonotype was counted at least ten times.

This TCR was sampled from a woman aged 45-59 years with alopecia areata. Some clones in this sample may be carry-over from other donors' samples. V gene TRBV27 combines with J gene TRBJ1-5; D is unclear. The sample here was whole blood, taken in connection with sensitization to the hapten diphenylcyclopropenone (DPC). Here the CDR3 DNA reads TGTGCCAGCAGTTTGATGAGCAATCAGCCCCAGCATTTT. Amino acid sequence: CASSLMSNQPQHF.